This T cell receptor (beta chain) originates from a study of blood T cell repertoires in COVID-19. Each recovered donor of Cohort 3 presented with two negative PCRs, clearance, or symptom resolution. Trimming removed 5 bases at V and 8 bases at J, with 12 bases between. The CDR3 extends over 12 amino acids. Per germline, CDR1 MDHEN and CDR2 SYDVKM. TCRdb's copy holds only in-frame clones and misses some; the assay was immunoSEQ multiplex PCR. This sample has roughly 200,000 clones, with about 85% found just once. Material for sequencing was PBMCs or T cells enriched from blood (not recorded which). The chain links TRBV28 to TRBJ1-2; D call uncertain. This TCR was recovered from a man aged 40-50 years who had recovered from COVID-19. The DNA for the CDR3 is TGTGCCAGCAGTCCAATTTCGGGGGGCTACACCTTC. It specifies CASSPISGGYTF.